Listed here is a single T cell receptor (beta chain). Its antigen is unknown. The CDR3 loop spans 15 amino acids. Germline assignment: CDR1 GTSNPN and CDR2 SVGIG (reference sequence). V was cut by 0 bases and J by 0 bases, with 12 bases left in between. Sequencing used immunoSEQ multiplex PCR; TCRdb keeps in-frame clones, though not all of them. This table has about 15,000 clones, roughly 66% appearing once. This sample was included in a study of CD4+ T cells in melanoma. The study's findings and limits: CD8+ T cell, macrophage and B cell function reportedly correlated with neoantigen-specific CD4+ T cells. Neoantigen-specific CD4+ T cells in melanoma reportedly had diverse differentiation states.

The chain joins TRBV30 to TRBJ2-7; no reliable D call. Sequencing was done on a sample of cells from a culture (not recorded whether cultured in vitro). This TCR derives from a human donor with melanoma. The CDR3 DNA is TGTGCCTGGAGTGTCTGGCAGGCGAGCTCCTACGAGCAGTACTTC. Encoded protein: CAWSVWQASSYEQYF.